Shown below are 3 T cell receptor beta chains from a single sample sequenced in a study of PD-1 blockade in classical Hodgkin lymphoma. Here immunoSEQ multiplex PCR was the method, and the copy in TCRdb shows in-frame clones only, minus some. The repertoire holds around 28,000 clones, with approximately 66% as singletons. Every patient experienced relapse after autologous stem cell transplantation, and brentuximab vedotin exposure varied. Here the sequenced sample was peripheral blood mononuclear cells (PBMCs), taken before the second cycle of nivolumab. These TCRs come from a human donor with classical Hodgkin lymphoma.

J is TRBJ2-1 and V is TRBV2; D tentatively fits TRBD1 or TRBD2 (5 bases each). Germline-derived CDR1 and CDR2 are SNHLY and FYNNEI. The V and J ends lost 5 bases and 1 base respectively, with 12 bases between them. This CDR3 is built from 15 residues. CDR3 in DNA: TGTGCCAGCAGTTCCGGGACCTATTCCTACAATGAGCAGTTCTTC. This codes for CASSSGTYSYNEQFF.

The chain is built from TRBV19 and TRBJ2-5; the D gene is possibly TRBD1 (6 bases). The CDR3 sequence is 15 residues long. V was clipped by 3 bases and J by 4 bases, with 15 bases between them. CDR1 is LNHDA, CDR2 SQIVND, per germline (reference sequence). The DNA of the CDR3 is TGTGCCAGTAGTATCTCTTGGGGGCTCAGAGAGACCCAGTACTTC. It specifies CASSISWGLRETQYF.

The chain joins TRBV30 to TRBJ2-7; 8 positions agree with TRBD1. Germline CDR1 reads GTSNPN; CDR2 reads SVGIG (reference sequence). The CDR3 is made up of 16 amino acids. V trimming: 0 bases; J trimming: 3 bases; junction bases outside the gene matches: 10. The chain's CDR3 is CAWSVGVGTGLYEQYF. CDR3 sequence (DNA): TGTGCCTGGAGTGTAGGGGTGGGGACAGGCCTCTACGAGCAGTACTTC.